This T cell receptor (beta chain) was recovered during a study of regulatory T cells in long-lasting Graves disease. This clonotype appeared a single time. The antigen is unknown. Study observations and caveats: Whereas about 870 public clonotypes were shared by new patients, persistent patients shared more, at a few thousand.

Time point in this sample: persistent/refractory GD, antithyroid drugs over 5 years with positive TRAb. PBMC-derived RNA was used for the TCR library. CDR1 and CDR2 from the germline V gene are DFQATT and SNEGSKA (reference sequence). The CDR3 covers 18 residues. Trimming took off 1 base at V and 2 bases at J, with 23 bases between the two ends. TCR beta libraries were built with iRepertoire HTBI primers and Arm-PCR of CDR3 regions. In TCRdb, the multiplex PCR reads were re-called with MiXCR into one record per CDR3 protein. Altogether about 660,000 distinct CDR3 sequences are present, 25% to 30% being singletons, with the ten largest covering under 55%.

Sequencing used peripheral blood mononuclear cells (PBMCs), obtained when the disease was refractory, from a patient treated with antithyroid drugs. This chain joins TRBV20-1 and TRBJ1-2, with no clear D. The TCR originated in a female donor with Graves disease. DNA of the CDR3: TGCAGTGCTAGAGCGGCGCTGGGGTATTCTTCCATAAACTATGGCTACACCTTC. Translating gives CSARAALGYSSINYGYTF.